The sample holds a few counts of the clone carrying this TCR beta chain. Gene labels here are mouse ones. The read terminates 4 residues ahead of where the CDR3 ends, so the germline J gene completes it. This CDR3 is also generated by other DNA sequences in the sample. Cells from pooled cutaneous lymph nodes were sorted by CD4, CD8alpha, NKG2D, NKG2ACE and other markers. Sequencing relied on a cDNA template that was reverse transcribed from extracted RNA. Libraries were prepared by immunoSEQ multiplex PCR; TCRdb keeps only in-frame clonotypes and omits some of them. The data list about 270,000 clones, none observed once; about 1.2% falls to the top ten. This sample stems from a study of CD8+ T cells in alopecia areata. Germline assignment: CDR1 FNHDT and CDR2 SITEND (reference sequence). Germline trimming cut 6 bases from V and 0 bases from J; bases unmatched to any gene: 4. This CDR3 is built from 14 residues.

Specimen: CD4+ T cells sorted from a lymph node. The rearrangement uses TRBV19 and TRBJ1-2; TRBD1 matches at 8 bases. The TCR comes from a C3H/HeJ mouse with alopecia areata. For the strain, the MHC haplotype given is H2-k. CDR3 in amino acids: CASNDRGANSDYTF. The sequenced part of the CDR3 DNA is TGTGCCAGCAACGACAGGGGAGCAAACTCC.